What follows are 11 T cell receptor beta chains derived from one specimen sequenced in a study of immune evolution from preneoplasia to lung adenocarcinoma. The repertoire was sequenced with immunoSEQ multiplex PCR; TCRdb's copy has only in-frame clones and lacks some. The data hold about 7,800 clones, with about two thirds observed a single time. The sample comprised FFPE lung adenocarcinoma in situ tissue. The receptors shown here come from a donor at least 70 years old with lung adenocarcinoma. Some clones in this sample may be carry-over from other donors' samples.

J is TRBJ2-5 and V is TRBV6-5; D gene uncertain. Germline V gives CDR1 MNHEY, CDR2 SVGAGI. V was cut by 4 bases and J by 6 bases, with 12 bases left in between. CDR3 length: 13 amino acids. CDR3 sequence: CASSLGQAQTQYF. Written as DNA, the CDR3 is TGTGCCAGCAGTTTAGGTCAGGCTCAGACCCAGTACTTC.

CDR3 residues: CASSQAGLGTEAFF. The CDR3, as DNA: TGCGCCAGCAGCCAGGCCGGATTGGGGACTGAAGCTTTCTTT. The chain is built from TRBV4-1 and TRBJ1-1, with D unclear. Germline V gives CDR1 MGHRA, CDR2 YSYEKL. V was pared by 3 bases and J by 5 bases, with 13 bases between. The CDR3 extends over 14 amino acids.

Turning to this clone: The sample has other DNA sequences that encode this CDR3 too. The chain carries TRBV9 and TRBJ2-1; perhaps TRBD2 as D (6 bases). The CDR3 is made up of 15 amino acids. The germline CDR1 and CDR2 sequences are SGDLS and YYNGEE. Trimming stripped 0 bases from V and 7 bases from J, with 14 bases between. CDR3 amino acids: CASSVGGSGLNEQFF. The DNA for the CDR3 is TGTGCCAGCAGCGTAGGTGGTAGCGGCTTAAATGAGCAGTTCTTC.

J is TRBJ1-3 and V is TRBV10-2; D is ambiguous. CDR1 and CDR2 from the germline V gene are WSHSY and SAAADI. The V gene lost 1 base and the J gene lost 0 bases, with 10 bases spanning the gap. The CDR3 covers 16 residues. The DNA for the CDR3 is TGCGCCAGCAGTGAGTGGGTGGGCCTCTCTGGAAACACCATATATTTT. Amino acid sequence: CASSEWVGLSGNTIYF.

The J gene is TRBJ1-2, the V gene TRBV10-3; no clear D gene. Per germline, CDR1 ENHRY and CDR2 SYGVKD. The CDR3 runs 14 residues. Trimming shortened V by 7 bases and J by 8 bases, and 20 bases separated the two germline ends. The CDR3 protein is CAITPGTDGRGYTF. The DNA for the CDR3 is TGTGCCATCACCCCTGGAACGGACGGGAGGGGCTACACCTTC.

The chain has TRBV6-5 and TRBJ1-6, with D uncertain. CDR3 size: 15 residues. CDR1 and CDR2 from the germline V gene are MNHEY and SVGAGI. V was trimmed by 7 bases and J by 9 bases, leaving 19 bases between them. This CDR3 is CASTIHPQWISPLHF. CDR3 coding DNA: TGTGCCAGCACCATCCATCCACAGTGGATTTCACCCCTCCACTTT.

The chain couples TRBV30 to TRBJ2-2; 11 bases agree with TRBD2. The CDR3 is 14 amino acids. CDR1 and CDR2 from the germline V gene are GTSNPN and SVGIG (reference sequence). The junction had 6 bases not matched to a gene; V was cut back by 8 bases and J by 4 bases. The CDR3 loop is CASSGTSGTGELFF. The CDR3 DNA reads TGTGCCAGCTCCGGGACTAGCGGCACCGGGGAGCTGTTTTTT. The whole variable domain, remainder taken from reference TRBV30 and TRBJ2-2, is SQTIHQWPATLVQPVGSPLSLECTVEGTSNPNLYWYRQAAGRGLQLLFYSVGIGQISSEVPQNLSASRPQDRQFILSSKKLLLSDSGFYLCASSGTSGTGELFFGEGSRLTVL.

The rearrangement links TRBV10-3 to TRBJ2-1; D might be TRBD2 (5 bases). The CDR3 has 14 residues. Trimming stripped 3 bases from V and 0 bases from J, with 6 bases between. Germline assignment: CDR1 ENHRY and CDR2 SYGVKD. Written as DNA, the CDR3 is TGTGCCATCAGTGAAGAGGGCTCCTACAATGAGCAGTTCTTC. This gives the protein CAISEEGSYNEQFF.

The chain recombines TRBV5-8 with TRBJ2-7; D is possibly TRBD1 or TRBD2 (6 bases each). V was trimmed by 3 bases and J by 13 bases, leaving 17 bases between them. Germline V gene data show CDR1 as SGHTS and CDR2 as YDEGEE. This CDR3 has 12 residues. In DNA, the CDR3 is TGTGCCAGCAGCTCTATTAGAGGGGGGTCCTACTTC. Its translation: CASSSIRGGSYF.

V gene TRBV18 combines with J gene TRBJ1-1; weak D call: TRBD1 (5 bases). V lost 2 bases, J lost 2 bases, and 9 bases lay in between. Germline lookup yields CDR1 KGHSH and CDR2 LQKENI. This CDR3 has 14 amino acids. The CDR3: CASSPTGDNTEAFF. CDR3 nucleotides: TGTGCCAGCTCACCAACTGGGGACAACACTGAAGCTTTCTTT.

This chain uses TRBV10-1 with TRBJ2-2; 12 positions match TRBD2. J lost 5 bases, V lost 2 bases, and 3 bases had no gene match. This CDR3 has 16 residues. The germline V gene encodes CDR1 WNHNN and CDR2 SYGVQD (reference sequence). CDR3 DNA: TGCGCCAGCAGTGAGAAACTAGCGGGAGGTACCGGGGAGCTGTTTTTT. Its protein is CASSEKLAGGTGELFF.